This TCR beta chain came from a study of T cell responses to AZD1222 COVID-19 vaccine. Study-level findings and limits: Females outnumbered males among donors, who were mostly white British; clonal diversity was possibly underestimated.

The table lists this clone with a few counts. Its antigen is unknown. This CDR3 comprises 11 residues. Trimming removed 4 bases from V and 7 bases from J; junction bases left unmatched: 1. In germline, CDR1 is SEHNR, CDR2 FQNEAQ (reference sequence). Clones were read by immunoSEQ multiplex PCR, and TCRdb kept only the in-frame ones, dropping some. The data show 150,000 to 200,000 clones, roughly 92% seen once. This sample comprised peripheral blood, obtained on day 0 of AZD1222 vaccination. The receptor was derived from an adult in good health. The chain employs TRBV7-9 and TRBJ2-7; 7 positions match TRBD1. CDR3 protein: CASSSTGEQYF. The DNA for the CDR3 is TGTGCCAGCAGCTCGACAGGGGAGCAGTACTTC.